The rows below give T cell receptor beta chains drawn from one sample of a study of T-cell reconstitution after alpha-beta-depleted transplantation in children. TCRdb re-analysed the PCR reads in MiXCR, keeping a single row per CDR3 protein. The sample comprises approximately 390,000 distinct CDR3 sequences, about a tenth of which are singletons, and roughly 5.5% rests with the top ten. Specimen: PBMCs from the stem cell graft donor, collected from the stem cell graft. These receptors all stem from a human donor who donated a stem cell graft to a child with acute myeloid leukemia. CDR3s include the opening cysteine and the closing phenylalanine or tryptophan. A D gene is named only where the DNA matches it firmly. Size tells how often a clone was seen (once, few, many) or the class of an expanded clone, and some rows leave it out.

cdr3_nt: TGCGCCAGCAGCCCCCGGACAGGGACGGATGAAAAACTGTTTTTT
cdr3_aa: CASSPRTGTDEKLFF
d_call: TRBD1
clone_size: few
v_call: TRBV5-1
j_call: TRBJ1-4

cdr3_nt: TGCAGCGTACGAGACAGGTCTTACAATGAGCAGTTCTTC
cdr3_aa: CSVRDRSYNEQFF
d_call: NA
clone_size: few
v_call: TRBV29-1
j_call: TRBJ2-1

cdr3_nt: TGCAGTGCTAGATTGGGTCAGGTTAATTCACCCCTCCACTTT
cdr3_aa: CSARLGQVNSPLHF
d_call: NA
clone_size: NA
v_call: TRBV20-1
j_call: TRBJ1-6

cdr3_nt: TGCAGTGCAGCGACAGGGGCGCTCGGCTCACCCCTCCACTTT
cdr3_aa: CSAATGALGSPLHF
d_call: TRBD1
clone_size: NA
v_call: TRBV20-1
j_call: TRBJ1-6

cdr3_nt: TGTGCCAGCAGACCCCCCGGGACTAGAAGCTTAGATACGCAGTATTTT
cdr3_aa: CASRPPGTRSLDTQYF
d_call: TRBD2
clone_size: many
v_call: TRBV6-1
j_call: TRBJ2-3

cdr3_nt: TGTGCCATCACCGAGAAGGACCAGGGCTATGGCTACACCTTC
cdr3_aa: CAITEKDQGYGYTF
d_call: NA
clone_size: few
v_call: TRBV10-3
j_call: TRBJ1-2

cdr3_nt: TGTGCCAGCAGCCCAGTCGGGGGCGAAGGGTATGGCTACACCTTC
cdr3_aa: CASSPVGGEGYGYTF
d_call: NA
clone_size: NA
v_call: TRBV7-9
j_call: TRBJ1-2

cdr3_nt: TGTGCCAGCAGCGTAGTACAGGGCTATGAGCAGTTCTTC
cdr3_aa: CASSVVQGYEQFF
d_call: NA
clone_size: NA
v_call: TRBV9
j_call: TRBJ2-1

cdr3_nt: TGTGCCAGCAGGTCCCTCGTGGGCGGGGAGACCCAGTACTTC
cdr3_aa: CASRSLVGGETQYF
d_call: NA
clone_size: few
v_call: TRBV5-5
j_call: TRBJ2-5

cdr3_nt: TGTGCCAGCAGCGAGAGTTCAGCTAACTATGGCTACACCTTC
cdr3_aa: CASSESSANYGYTF
d_call: NA
clone_size: NA
v_call: TRBV9
j_call: TRBJ1-2

cdr3_nt: TGCGCCAGCAGCCAGATCGGGTTCGGTGCGGGCGGGGAGAGGTATGAGCAGTTCTTC
cdr3_aa: CASSQIGFGAGGERYEQFF
d_call: NA
clone_size: NA
v_call: TRBV5-1
j_call: TRBJ2-1

cdr3_nt: TGTGCCATCAGCGCAGGGGGGCCTTACAATGAGCAGTTCTTC
cdr3_aa: CAISAGGPYNEQFF
d_call: NA
clone_size: few
v_call: TRBV10-3
j_call: TRBJ2-1

cdr3_nt: TGCGCCAGCAGCGTCGGTAGCCCGAGCTCCTACGAGCAGTACTTC
cdr3_aa: CASSVGSPSSYEQYF
d_call: NA
clone_size: few
v_call: TRBV5-1
j_call: TRBJ2-7

cdr3_nt: TGCGCCAGCAGCCAAGATCTTACCTTCGGACTAGCGGGAGGCCGGGGCACAGATACGCAGTATTTT
cdr3_aa: CASSQDLTFGLAGGRGTDTQYF
d_call: TRBD2
clone_size: NA
v_call: TRBV4-1
j_call: TRBJ2-3

cdr3_nt: TGTGCCACCCTCCCGGGCCATAACTATGGCTACACCTTC
cdr3_aa: CATLPGHNYGYTF
d_call: NA
clone_size: few
v_call: TRBV6-6
j_call: TRBJ1-2

cdr3_nt: TGTGCCAGCAGTTTTACCCCCGCGACAGGGGTCTATGGCTACACCTTC
cdr3_aa: CASSFTPATGVYGYTF
d_call: TRBD1
clone_size: few
v_call: TRBV6-5
j_call: TRBJ1-2

cdr3_nt: TGTGCCTGGAGTGTGGGGGTGGGAGAGACCCAGTACTTC
cdr3_aa: CAWSVGVGETQYF
d_call: NA
clone_size: few
v_call: TRBV30
j_call: TRBJ2-5

cdr3_nt: TGTGCCAGCAGTTTAGGGACAGGGCTTTCTATCGGCGAGCAGTACTTC
cdr3_aa: CASSLGTGLSIGEQYF
d_call: TRBD1
clone_size: NA
v_call: TRBV12-3/TRBV12-4
j_call: TRBJ2-7

cdr3_nt: TGTGCCAGCAGCGTCGGAGACAGGGTTTTCGGGGCCAACGTCCTGACTTTC
cdr3_aa: CASSVGDRVFGANVLTF
d_call: TRBD1
clone_size: few
v_call: TRBV9
j_call: TRBJ2-6

cdr3_nt: TGTGCCAGCAGCTCGCTGGGGACAGAACTGTTTTTT
cdr3_aa: CASSSLGTELFF
d_call: TRBD1
clone_size: NA
v_call: TRBV7-9
j_call: TRBJ1-4

cdr3_nt: TGCGCCAGCAGCACACAGGGGCGGGCCAAAAACATTCAGTACTTC
cdr3_aa: CASSTQGRAKNIQYF
d_call: TRBD1
clone_size: few
v_call: TRBV5-1
j_call: TRBJ2-4

cdr3_nt: TGCGCCAGCAGCTTGGACAGGGCAAAACTGTTTTTT
cdr3_aa: CASSLDRAKLFF
d_call: NA
clone_size: NA
v_call: TRBV5-1
j_call: TRBJ1-4

cdr3_nt: TGTGCCAGCTCACCAGAGAAGGGGCGTCATGCCCCTAATGAAAAACTGTTTTTT
cdr3_aa: CASSPEKGRHAPNEKLFF
d_call: NA
clone_size: NA
v_call: TRBV18
j_call: TRBJ1-4

cdr3_nt: TGTGCCAGCAGCGGGACCGGGACAGGGGGCTTCAACCAAGAGACCCAGTACTTC
cdr3_aa: CASSGTGTGGFNQETQYF
d_call: TRBD1
clone_size: NA
v_call: TRBV5-5
j_call: TRBJ2-5

cdr3_nt: TGTGCCAGCAGCTTGTGGAGCTCTGGGGCCAACGTCCTGACTTTC
cdr3_aa: CASSLWSSGANVLTF
d_call: NA
clone_size: many
v_call: TRBV5-6
j_call: TRBJ2-6

cdr3_nt: TGCGCCAGCAGTAGCAAGACTAGCGGGAGTACCGAGCAGTACTTC
cdr3_aa: CASSSKTSGSTEQYF
d_call: TRBD2
clone_size: NA
v_call: TRBV5-1
j_call: TRBJ2-7

cdr3_nt: TGCAGCGTTTCACGCGCTTTGAACACTGAAGCTTTCTTT
cdr3_aa: CSVSRALNTEAFF
d_call: NA
clone_size: many
v_call: TRBV29-1
j_call: TRBJ1-1

cdr3_nt: TGTGCCAGCAACAACGGGGACCGACCCCAAGAGACCCAGTACTTC
cdr3_aa: CASNNGDRPQETQYF
d_call: NA
clone_size: NA
v_call: TRBV11-1
j_call: TRBJ2-5

cdr3_nt: TGCAGTGCTAGAGTTCGGGACACCTACGAGCAGTACTTC
cdr3_aa: CSARVRDTYEQYF
d_call: NA
clone_size: NA
v_call: TRBV20-1
j_call: TRBJ2-7

cdr3_nt: TGTGCCAGCAGTACCCCGGGGGGTATCGTGAGGAATGAGCAGTTCTTC
cdr3_aa: CASSTPGGIVRNEQFF
d_call: TRBD2
clone_size: many
v_call: TRBV12-3/TRBV12-4
j_call: TRBJ2-1

cdr3_nt: TGTGCCAGCAGCTTAGATCCGTCAGGAGGTCAGCCCCAGCATTTT
cdr3_aa: CASSLDPSGGQPQHF
d_call: NA
clone_size: NA
v_call: TRBV11-2
j_call: TRBJ1-5

cdr3_nt: TGTGCCAGCACGGAAGACAGGGAGGTTATCGCTGAAGCTTTCTTT
cdr3_aa: CASTEDREVIAEAFF
d_call: TRBD1
clone_size: NA
v_call: TRBV2
j_call: TRBJ1-1

cdr3_nt: TGTGCCAGCAGCCCCCCCGGGTTCGATCGCACCGGGGAGCTGTTTTTT
cdr3_aa: CASSPPGFDRTGELFF
d_call: NA
clone_size: few
v_call: TRBV9
j_call: TRBJ2-2

cdr3_nt: TGTGCCAGCAGCCCTATGACAGGGGCCGATTACGAGCAGTACTTC
cdr3_aa: CASSPMTGADYEQYF
d_call: TRBD1
clone_size: few
v_call: TRBV12-3/TRBV12-4
j_call: TRBJ2-7

cdr3_nt: TGCGCCAGCAGCCTCGACCTCGGGACTACGCAAGAGACCCAGTACTTC
cdr3_aa: CASSLDLGTTQETQYF
d_call: TRBD2
clone_size: few
v_call: TRBV5-1
j_call: TRBJ2-5

cdr3_nt: TGTGCCAGCAGCCAAGATCGAGGCGGGGGGGCCCGAAACATTCAGTACTTC
cdr3_aa: CASSQDRGGGARNIQYF
d_call: TRBD2
clone_size: few
v_call: TRBV4-2
j_call: TRBJ2-4

cdr3_nt: TGTGCCAGCAGCATTCCGGGAAACAAAAACATTCAGTACTTC
cdr3_aa: CASSIPGNKNIQYF
d_call: NA
clone_size: many
v_call: TRBV5-8
j_call: TRBJ2-4

cdr3_nt: TGTGCCAGCAGTTACGTCGCAGGAGAAGGGAATCAGCCCCAGCATTTT
cdr3_aa: CASSYVAGEGNQPQHF
d_call: NA
clone_size: NA
v_call: TRBV6-2/TRBV6-3
j_call: TRBJ1-5

cdr3_nt: TGTGCCAGCAGCCCTGGGGGGGGAAGAGCTTTCTTT
cdr3_aa: CASSPGGGRAFF
d_call: NA
clone_size: few
v_call: TRBV7-9
j_call: TRBJ1-1

cdr3_nt: TGTGCCAGCAGCTTGTTAGAGGGCAGATGGTCACCCCTCCACTTT
cdr3_aa: CASSLLEGRWSPLHF
d_call: NA
clone_size: NA
v_call: TRBV5-5
j_call: TRBJ1-6

cdr3_nt: TGTGCCACCAGCAGAGACACCCTCACAGGGCTGGGTGGCTACACCTTC
cdr3_aa: CATSRDTLTGLGGYTF
d_call: NA
clone_size: NA
v_call: TRBV15
j_call: TRBJ1-2

cdr3_nt: TGTGCCAGCAGTGAATATGGCGTCGGGACAGGGGTAGTAGTCACTGAAGCTTTCTTT
cdr3_aa: CASSEYGVGTGVVVTEAFF
d_call: TRBD1
clone_size: many
v_call: TRBV25-1
j_call: TRBJ1-1

cdr3_nt: TGTGCCAGCAGTTCGGGACAGGGGCTTAGCGGTATCTACAATGAGCAGTTCTTC
cdr3_aa: CASSSGQGLSGIYNEQFF
d_call: TRBD1
clone_size: few
v_call: TRBV27
j_call: TRBJ2-1

cdr3_nt: TGTGCCAGCAGCTTAGTCGGCCGGGACGAGCAGTACTTC
cdr3_aa: CASSLVGRDEQYF
d_call: NA
clone_size: NA
v_call: TRBV7-2
j_call: TRBJ2-7

cdr3_nt: TGTGCCAGCAGGGAGGACAGGGGGCGCATTAATGAAAAACTGTTTTTT
cdr3_aa: CASREDRGRINEKLFF
d_call: TRBD1
clone_size: NA
v_call: TRBV2
j_call: TRBJ1-4

cdr3_nt: TGTGCCAGCAGCTTAAGACTAGCGGGGCTCACAGATACGCAGTATTTT
cdr3_aa: CASSLRLAGLTDTQYF
d_call: TRBD2
clone_size: few
v_call: TRBV7-9
j_call: TRBJ2-3

cdr3_nt: TGTGCCAGCAGACCCGAAGAGGGGGCACATGAGGAGACCCAGTACTTC
cdr3_aa: CASRPEEGAHEETQYF
d_call: TRBD1
clone_size: few
v_call: TRBV27
j_call: TRBJ2-5

cdr3_nt: TGTGCCAGCAGCGAGGACTTCATCAATGAGCAGTTCTTC
cdr3_aa: CASSEDFINEQFF
d_call: NA
clone_size: few
v_call: TRBV7-6
j_call: TRBJ2-1

cdr3_nt: TGCAGTGCACCGAAGGCGGTTGGTACAGATACGCAGTATTTT
cdr3_aa: CSAPKAVGTDTQYF
d_call: NA
clone_size: many
v_call: TRBV20-1
j_call: TRBJ2-3

cdr3_nt: TGTGCCAGCAGCTTAGGTCCTAGCGGTAACACCGGGGAGCTGTTTTTT
cdr3_aa: CASSLGPSGNTGELFF
d_call: TRBD2
clone_size: many
v_call: TRBV7-3
j_call: TRBJ2-2

cdr3_nt: TGCAGCGATCCAAGACAGCGCCGGGAGACCCAGTACTTC
cdr3_aa: CSDPRQRRETQYF
d_call: NA
clone_size: few
v_call: TRBV29-1
j_call: TRBJ2-5

cdr3_nt: TGTGCCACCAGTGATTTTTCCGGGTATGAGCAGTTCTTC
cdr3_aa: CATSDFSGYEQFF
d_call: NA
clone_size: NA
v_call: TRBV24-1
j_call: TRBJ2-1

cdr3_nt: TGCAGTGCTGTAGGGGACTCCTATCCCTTTGGCTACACCTTC
cdr3_aa: CSAVGDSYPFGYTF
d_call: NA
clone_size: few
v_call: TRBV20-1
j_call: TRBJ1-2

cdr3_nt: TGCAGTGCCGCCGGCCGCTCTGGAAACACCATATATTTT
cdr3_aa: CSAAGRSGNTIYF
d_call: NA
clone_size: NA
v_call: TRBV20-1
j_call: TRBJ1-3

cdr3_nt: TGTGCCAGTTCAGGACAGACCTCTGGAAACACCATATATTTT
cdr3_aa: CASSGQTSGNTIYF
d_call: NA
clone_size: few
v_call: TRBV12-3/TRBV12-4
j_call: TRBJ1-3